This T cell receptor beta chain comes out of a study of PD-1 blockade in classical Hodgkin lymphoma. This CDR3 is built from 15 residues. V was clipped by 2 bases and J by 4 bases; unmatched bases: 7. Germline V CDR1 and CDR2: SGHRS, YFSETQ. Sequenced by immunoSEQ multiplex PCR; TCRdb stores in-frame clones only, minus some. The sample consists of about 21,000 clones, around 79% of them appearing once. Study observations and caveats: Healthy donors reportedly exceeded newly diagnosed patients in baseline TCR diversity.

Regarding this clone: Its antigen is not identified.

Specified time point: cycle 4 day 1 (C4D1), after 6 weeks of nivolumab. Every patient experienced relapse after autologous stem cell transplantation, and brentuximab vedotin exposure varied. Best responses included complete response and partial response; otherwise, the best response was progressive disease. The sequence was collected from a human donor with classical Hodgkin lymphoma. The gene calls are TRBV5-1 and TRBJ2-5; 8 bases are shared with TRBD2. Sequences were derived from peripheral blood mononuclear cells (PBMCs), sampled before the fourth cycle of nivolumab. The CDR3 loop is CASSLQREKRETQYF. For the CDR3, the DNA is TGCGCCAGCAGCTTACAGCGGGAGAAAAGAGAGACCCAGTACTTC.